A single sample is the source of the 27 T cell receptor beta chains below, sequenced in a study of cytotoxic CD8 clonotypes in ibrutinib-treated CLL. The table came from immunoSEQ multiplex PCR; TCRdb's copy has only in-frame clones and leaves some out. The sample consists of fewer than 25,000 clones, 75% of them appearing once. The sample here was PBMCs, taken before ibrutinib treatment. These receptors all come from a human donor with chronic lymphocytic leukemia.

The chain is built from TRBV27 and TRBJ1-2, with a weak D call TRBD1 (6 bases). The CDR3 spans 12 residues. Looked up from germline, CDR1 is MNHEY and CDR2 is SMNVEV (reference sequence). Trimming removed 8 bases from V and 8 bases from J, with 15 bases in between. CDR3 sequence (DNA): TGTGCCAGCGCCTTACAGGGCGGAGGCTACACCTTC. This encodes CASALQGGGYTF.

The chain is built from TRBV2 and TRBJ1-2, with D maybe TRBD1 (5 bases). Germline CDR1 is SNHLY and CDR2 is FYNNEI. This CDR3 has 18 amino acids. V was cut by 2 bases and J by 8 bases, with 27 bases left in between. CDR3 amino acids: CASSERKGVQLVSRGYTF. The CDR3 coding sequence is TGTGCCAGCAGTGAACGAAAAGGGGTGCAGCTCGTATCTAGGGGCTACACCTTC.

The chain links TRBV5-1 to TRBJ2-7, with 10 bases lining up with TRBD1. Germline trimming cut 6 bases from V and 4 bases from J; bases unmatched to any gene: 10. CDR3 length equals 15 residues. The germline gives CDR1 SGHRS, CDR2 YFSETQ. The CDR3 is CASTRTGTGDYEQYF. The CDR3 DNA follows: TGCGCCAGCACTCGGACCGGGACAGGGGATTACGAGCAGTACTTC.

This chain uses TRBV5-1 with TRBJ2-1, with D perhaps matching TRBD1 or TRBD2 (6 bases each). The CDR3 covers 14 residues. Germline V gene lookup returns CDR1 SGHRS and CDR2 YFSETQ. V lost 7 bases and J 6 bases, leaving 17 bases between the germline ends. The chain's CDR3 is CASALRGAVNEQFF. CDR3 nucleotides: TGCGCCAGCGCCCTTAGGGGGGCGGTCAATGAGCAGTTCTTC.

The chain combines TRBV5-1 with TRBJ2-5; D is perhaps TRBD1 (6 bases). CDR3 length: 14 amino acids. V lost 4 bases and J 4 bases, leaving 14 bases between the germline ends. Germline CDR1 reads SGHRS; CDR2 reads YFSETQ. CDR3 in amino acids: CASSPPQGRETQYF. Written as DNA, the CDR3 is TGCGCCAGCAGCCCACCACAGGGTCGAGAGACCCAGTACTTC. The variable domain in full, completed from reference TRBV5-1 and TRBJ2-5, reads KAGVTQTPRYLIKTRGQQVTLSCSPISGHRSVSWYQQTPGQGLQFLFEYFSETQRNKGNFPGRFSGRQFSNSRSEMNVSTLELGDSALYLCASSPPQGRETQYFGPGTRLLVL.

The chain couples TRBV6-4 to TRBJ1-1; 8 nucleotides match TRBD1. Germline values: CDR1 MRHNA, CDR2 SNTAGT. The CDR3 consists of 13 residues. Unmatched junction bases numbered 5, after V lost 7 bases and J lost 4 bases. The CDR3 coding sequence is TGTGCCAGCAAAGCGGACAGGGCCACTGAAGCTTTCTTT. It encodes CASKADRATEAFF.

The chain is built from TRBV29-1 and TRBJ1-1; D is undetermined. The CDR3 has 11 residues. Trimming shortened V by 7 bases and J by 1 base, and 7 bases separated the two germline ends. Germline CDR1 and CDR2: SQVTM and ANQGSEA. DNA of the CDR3: TGCAGCGCGGAGCAGAACACTGAAGCTTTCTTT. Its protein is CSAEQNTEAFF.

The gene calls are TRBV4-1 and TRBJ2-3; possibly TRBD1 or TRBD2 for D (5 bases each). CDR1 and CDR2 from the germline V gene are MGHRA and YSYEKL. Trimming removed 1 base from V and 6 bases from J, with 11 bases in between. CDR3 size: 14 residues. The CDR3 loop is CASSQGDWGDTQYF. The CDR3 bases are TGCGCCAGCAGCCAAGGAGACTGGGGGGATACGCAGTATTTT.

This chain joins TRBV4-2 and TRBJ2-3; D ambiguous. From germline, CDR1 is LGHNA and CDR2 YNFKEQ. The germline V and J ends were trimmed by 1 base and 4 bases, with 6 bases remaining between them. The CDR3 sequence is 13 residues long. The CDR3 coding sequence is TGTGCCAGCAGCCAAGCCCTGCCAGATACGCAGTATTTT. Protein: CASSQALPDTQYF.

This chain links TRBV6-5 with TRBJ2-1, with D tentatively TRBD1 or TRBD2 (7 bases each). Between the trimmed V and J ends, which lost 5 bases and 10 bases, there was a span of 18 bases. From germline, CDR1 is MNHEY and CDR2 SVGAGI. The CDR3 runs 14 residues. The CDR3 DNA is TGTGCCAGCAGTGCCCGACTAGCAGGGGGGGAGCAGTTCTTC. Its translation is CASSARLAGGEQFF.

The rearrangement links TRBV21-1 to TRBJ2-4. TRBV21-1 is reported as a pseudogene. This CDR3 is built from 18 residues. The CDR3 bases are TGTGCCAGCAGCAAAACTCAGTACCGGCTGCTAGCCAAAAACATTCAGTACTTC. It specifies CASSKTQYRLLAKNIQYF.

V gene TRBV4-3 combines with J gene TRBJ2-1, with 11 nucleotides matching TRBD2. The CDR3 spans 19 residues. V gave up 0 bases and J gave up 2 bases; unmatched junction bases: 9. CDR1 is LGHNA and CDR2 is YSLEER in the germline V gene. CDR3 bases: TGCGCCAGCAGCCAAGATCCCCCCATAGCGGGAGGGCCCTACAATGAGCAGTTCTTC. Its translation is CASSQDPPIAGGPYNEQFF.

J is TRBJ2-1 and V is TRBV11-2, with 10 bases matching TRBD2. The CDR3 has 14 amino acids. Germline trimming cut 7 bases from V and 5 bases from J; bases unmatched to any gene: 5. Germline V lookup: CDR1 SGHAT, CDR2 FQNNGV. CDR3 amino acids: CASTTLAGDNEQFF. CDR3 coding DNA: TGTGCCAGCACCACCCTAGCGGGGGACAATGAGCAGTTCTTC. Filled out from reference TRBV11-2 and TRBJ2-1, the complete variable domain reads EAGVAQSPRYKIIEKRQSVAFWCNPISGHATLYWYQQILGQGPKLLIQFQNNGVVDDSQLPKDRFSAERLKGVDSTLKIQPAKLEDSAVYLCASTTLAGDNEQFFGPGTRLTVL.

DNA of the CDR3: TGTGCCAGCAGCTTTATGTGGGGCGGGGAGACCCAGTACTTC. Translation: CASSFMWGGETQYF. V is TRBV5-6 and J is TRBJ2-5; D might be TRBD1 or TRBD2, each matching 5 bases. The CDR3 is 14 residues long. Per germline, CDR1 SGHDT and CDR2 YYEEEE. Trimming stripped 2 bases from V and 5 bases from J, with 13 bases between.

This clone was seen only a few times. This rearrangement joins TRBV6-4 to TRBJ1-2; D uncertain. CDR1 is MRHNA and CDR2 is SNTAGT in the germline V gene. The CDR3 is 15 amino acids. V shed 2 bases and J shed 9 bases, with 19 bases lying between them. Here the CDR3 DNA reads TGTGCCAGCAGTGACCATATGGAGCGAACGAGTAGCTACACCTTC. Translated, it gives CASSDHMERTSSYTF.

Only a few counts were recorded for this clone. The chain recombines TRBV6-1 with TRBJ1-1; D is uncertain. V gave up 7 bases and J gave up 1 base, with 10 bases separating them. This CDR3 has 13 residues. Germline CDR1 and CDR2: MNHNS and SASEGT. This CDR3 is CASMAQWNTEAFF. Written as DNA, the CDR3 is TGTGCCAGCATGGCCCAGTGGAACACTGAAGCTTTCTTT.

This rearrangement joins TRBV28 to TRBJ2-7; no firm D call. The CDR3 consists of 14 residues. The germline gives CDR1 MDHEN, CDR2 SYDVKM. V was cut by 2 bases and J by 5 bases, with 13 bases left in between. CDR3 residues: CASSLELWADEQYF. In DNA form, the CDR3 reads TGTGCCAGCAGTTTAGAGTTGTGGGCGGACGAGCAGTACTTC.

The V gene is TRBV21-1, the J gene TRBJ1-2. TRBV21-1 is shown as a pseudogene. The CDR3 contains 19 residues. The CDR3 spells CASSRRSNDSRLSNYGYTF. CDR3 DNA: TGTGCCAGCAGCCGACGTTCAAATGATTCGCGACTCTCTAACTATGGCTACACCTTC.

The chain employs TRBV7-9 and TRBJ2-7; TRBD2 matches 8 bases. Germline loops: CDR1 SEHNR, CDR2 FQNEAQ (reference sequence). The CDR3 loop spans 16 amino acids. The V gene end was trimmed by 5 bases and the J gene end by 0 bases; junction bases not matched to a gene: 9. CDR3 bases: TGTGCCAGCAGCCGCCGGGGTAGCGGGGTCTCCTACGAGCAGTACTTC. Protein: CASSRRGSGVSYEQYF.

The chain joins TRBV30 to TRBJ1-1; D possibly corresponds to TRBD1 (6 bases). Trimming left V 4 bases short and J 4 bases short, with 16 bases between. The CDR3 sequence is 14 residues long. Germline CDR1 is GTSNPN and CDR2 is SVGIG (reference sequence). The CDR3 sequence is CAWIRLGQGTEAFF. CDR3 sequence (DNA): TGTGCCTGGATTCGACTGGGACAAGGCACTGAAGCTTTCTTT.

This CDR3 is CASSPEQRSGNTIYF. CDR3 bases: TGTGCCAGCTCACCCGAACAGAGGTCTGGAAACACCATATATTTT. The chain links TRBV18 to TRBJ1-3; D gene uncertain. V lost 3 bases and J 1 base, leaving 10 bases between the germline ends. The CDR3 consists of 15 residues. Germline CDR1 KGHSH, CDR2 LQKENI.

The chain couples TRBV27 to TRBJ2-3; maybe TRBD1 (6 bases). V lost 6 bases, J lost 1 base, and 14 bases lay in between. Germline V gene sequence: CDR1 MNHEY, CDR2 SMNVEV (reference sequence). This CDR3 contains 15 residues. The CDR3, as DNA: TGTGCCAGCAGCCAACAGGGATGGGGCACAGATACGCAGTATTTT. Residues: CASSQQGWGTDTQYF.

The chain links TRBV30 to TRBJ2-1, with a possible D match to TRBD2 (5 bases). Germline CDR1 is GTSNPN and CDR2 is SVGIG (reference sequence). Trimming cost V 0 bases and J 4 bases, with 16 bases left between them. The CDR3 is made up of 16 amino acids. In DNA form, the CDR3 reads TGTGCCTGGAGTGTAAGCGGAACCCACCTATACAATGAGCAGTTCTTC. Its protein product is CAWSVSGTHLYNEQFF.

This clone was seen only once. This sequence joins TRBV19 and TRBJ2-1; D may be TRBD1 (6 bases). From germline, CDR1 is LNHDA and CDR2 SQIVND (reference sequence). The CDR3 loop spans 13 amino acids. Trimming removed 4 bases from V and 3 bases from J, with 7 bases in between. The CDR3 DNA sequence: TGTGCCAGTAGTAGGGGACACTACAATGAGCAGTTCTTC. Translated, it gives CASSRGHYNEQFF.

This chain uses TRBV4-3 with TRBJ1-2; TRBD1 matches 7 bases. V lost 4 bases to trimming and J lost 6 bases; unmatched junction nucleotides: 14. The CDR3 contains 16 residues. CDR1 and CDR2 from the germline V gene are LGHNA and YSLEER. The CDR3 DNA sequence: TGCGCCAGCAGCCGTATCTCAGGGGGTGGAGGTAATGGCTACACCTTC. Its protein product is CASSRISGGGGNGYTF.

This chain uses TRBV7-8 with TRBJ1-6, with 7 bases fitting TRBD1. Trimming removed 5 bases from V and 4 bases from J; junction bases left unmatched: 8. Germline V gene sequence: CDR1 SGHVS, CDR2 FQNEAQ. The CDR3 totals 16 residues. The CDR3 region is CASSVVTGPYNSPLHF. CDR3 bases: TGTGCCAGCAGCGTTGTGACAGGGCCATATAATTCACCCCTCCACTTT.

This chain uses TRBV30 with TRBJ1-5; D is undetermined. V was trimmed by 2 bases and J by 2 bases, leaving 7 bases between them. Looked up from germline, CDR1 is GTSNPN and CDR2 is SVGIG (reference sequence). CDR3 size: 13 residues. The CDR3 loop reads CAWSNWGNQPQHF. Written as DNA, the CDR3 is TGTGCCTGGAGTAACTGGGGCAATCAGCCCCAGCATTTT.